These 27 T cell receptor beta chains share one sample of origin, sequenced in a study of blood T cells in healthy people across ages. A second PCR, run for roughly 7 to 11 cycles, used a sample-barcoded 5' primer plus a J-beta primer mix. MiXCR, run by TCRdb on the 5' RACE reads, gives a single entry per CDR3 protein. In the table there are approximately 1.5 million distinct CDR3 sequences, roughly 30% of which are singletons. Source material: blood. These receptors were collected from a woman aged 25 to 39 in good health.

The chain uses TRBV29-1 and TRBJ1-4; a weak D match, TRBD1 (6 bases). Germline lookup yields CDR1 SQVTM and CDR2 ANQGSEA. Trimming removed 7 bases from V and 7 bases from J, with 16 bases in between. The CDR3 consists of 13 residues. The CDR3 DNA reads as TGCAGCGCCCGAGGGGGAGAAGGTGAAAAACTGTTTTTT. Translating it yields CSARGGEGEKLFF.

The chain uses TRBV25-1 and TRBJ2-5; 9 nucleotides line up with TRBD2. Germline values: CDR1 MGHDK, CDR2 SYGVNS. CDR3 length: 17 amino acids. V shed 4 bases, J shed 1 base, and the junction held 10 bases outside the gene matches. CDR3 bases: TGTGCCAGCAGTGGATTAGCGGGAGACTGGATCCAAGAGACCCAGTACTTC. The encoded protein is CASSGLAGDWIQETQYF.

V usage is TRBV5-1 and J usage is TRBJ2-7; 9 bases are shared with TRBD2. This CDR3 has 15 residues. V trimming: 4 bases; J trimming: 7 bases; junction bases outside the gene matches: 12. Germline V gives CDR1 SGHRS, CDR2 YFSETQ. CDR3 amino acids: CASSTSSGASSEQYF. CDR3 in DNA: TGCGCCAGCAGCACGTCTAGCGGGGCCTCCTCTGAGCAGTACTTC.

This clonotype was picked up many times. This chain uses TRBV20-1 with TRBJ2-6, with TRBD1 as a possible D gene (6 bases). The V gene lost 3 bases and the J gene lost 4 bases, with 7 bases spanning the gap. The CDR3 has 13 amino acids. CDR1 DFQATT and CDR2 SNEGSKA come from the germline V gene (reference sequence). The CDR3 sequence is CSARGAGANVLTF. CDR3 nucleotide sequence: TGCAGTGCTAGGGGGGCCGGGGCCAACGTCCTGACTTTC.

This clonotype was detected a few times. The genes are TRBV2 and TRBJ1-2; TRBD1 is a possible D gene (5 bases). This CDR3 is 14 amino acids long. Germline-derived CDR1 and CDR2 are SNHLY and FYNNEI. V lost 2 bases and J 6 bases, leaving 13 bases between the germline ends. The CDR3 protein is CASSEQGSRDGYTF. For the CDR3, the DNA is TGTGCCAGCAGTGAACAGGGCTCGAGGGATGGCTACACCTTC.

Concerning this clonotype: A much larger clonotype is one base distant, so this may be a read error. This chain joins TRBV13 and TRBJ2-1; D ambiguous. CDR1 and CDR2 from the germline V gene are PRHDT and FYEKMQ (reference sequence). CDR3 length: 12 residues. CDR3 nucleotide sequence: TGTGCCAGCAGCTTACTGTACAATGAGCGGTTCTTC. Residues: CASSLLYNERFF.

The chain has TRBV20-1 and TRBJ2-2; possibly TRBD2 for D (5 bases). Trimming removed 6 bases from V and 6 bases from J, with 17 bases in between. From germline, CDR1 is DFQATT and CDR2 SNEGSKA (reference sequence). There are 14 residues in the CDR3. The CDR3 loop reads CSALRTRNAGELFF. DNA for the CDR3: TGCAGTGCCCTCCGGACTCGTAACGCCGGGGAGCTGTTTTTT.

The rearrangement uses TRBV7-9 and TRBJ2-7, with D tentatively TRBD2 (6 bases). Trimming removed 5 bases at V and 4 bases at J, with 18 bases between. Germline loops: CDR1 SEHNR, CDR2 FQNEAQ (reference sequence). The CDR3 contains 15 residues. CDR3 amino acids: CASSPEEDAGYEQYF. DNA for the CDR3: TGTGCCAGCAGCCCGGAAGAGGACGCGGGGTACGAGCAGTACTTC. The complete variable domain, with remaining parts taken from reference TRBV7-9 and TRBJ2-7, reads DTGVSQNPRHKITKRGQNVTFRCDPISEHNRLYWYRQTLGQGPEFLTYFQNEAQLEKSRLLSDRFSAERPKGSFSTLEIQRTEQGDSAMYLCASSPEEDAGYEQYFGPGTRLTVT.

The V and J genes are TRBV20-1 and TRBJ2-3, with 8 positions matching TRBD2. CDR1 DFQATT and CDR2 SNEGSKA come from the germline V gene (reference sequence). With V trimmed by 1 base and J by 1 base, 7 bases remained unmatched. The CDR3 consists of 16 residues. CDR3 loop: CSARVFRGGGTDTQYF. CDR3 coding DNA: TGCAGTGCTAGAGTGTTTCGGGGGGGAGGCACAGATACGCAGTATTTT.

This clonotype has a handful of counts. The genes are TRBV27 and TRBJ2-5; TRBD2 aligns across 7 bases. Germline V gene data show CDR1 as MNHEY and CDR2 as SMNVEV (reference sequence). V lost 5 bases, J lost 2 bases, and 8 bases stayed unmatched. The CDR3 spans 15 residues. For the CDR3, the DNA is TGTGCCAGCAGTCCAAGCGGGATGGATCAAGAGACCCAGTACTTC. Its translation is CASSPSGMDQETQYF.

The rearrangement uses TRBV15 and TRBJ2-5; TRBD2 agrees at 11 bases. There are 17 residues in the CDR3. V trimming: 1 base; J trimming: 2 bases; junction bases outside the gene matches: 6. Germline CDR1 LNHNV, CDR2 YYDKDF (reference sequence). The CDR3 is CATSRGLAGRIQETQYF. DNA of the CDR3: TGTGCCACCAGCAGAGGACTAGCGGGGAGGATTCAAGAGACCCAGTACTTC.

The table lists this clonotype with a few counts. The chain couples TRBV27 to TRBJ2-1, with TRBD2 matching 15 bases. Trimming removed 6 bases from V and 0 bases from J; junction bases left unmatched: 12. The germline CDR1 and CDR2 sequences are MNHEY and SMNVEV (reference sequence). The CDR3 length is 20 residues. CDR3 sequence (DNA): TGTGCCAGCAGGGGTCCGGGACTAGCGGGAGGCCACCGCTCCTACAATGAGCAGTTCTTC. It codes for CASRGPGLAGGHRSYNEQFF.

This clonotype is a singleton in its sample. J is TRBJ2-3 and V is TRBV27; D could derive from TRBD1 or TRBD2 (5 bases each). This CDR3 has 16 residues. The V gene lost 11 bases and the J gene lost 2 bases, with 23 bases spanning the gap. In germline, CDR1 is MNHEY, CDR2 SMNVEV (reference sequence). DNA for the CDR3: TGTGCCGGCAAAACCGGGACCAACAAATACACAGATACGCAGTATTTT. This codes for CAGKTGTNKYTDTQYF.

The CDR3 coding sequence is TGCAGGGCACCCTTGGGAAGCTACACAGATACGCAGTATTTT. This gives the protein CRAPLGSYTDTQYF. The chain employs TRBV20-1 and TRBJ2-3; D is unresolved. There are 14 residues in the CDR3. Germline V gene sequence: CDR1 DFQATT, CDR2 SNEGSKA (reference sequence).

The gene calls are TRBV20-1 and TRBJ2-7; D ambiguous. Germline V gene data show CDR1 as DFQATT and CDR2 as SNEGSKA (reference sequence). V lost 3 bases and J 4 bases, leaving 10 bases between the germline ends. The CDR3 runs to 12 residues. The CDR3 DNA reads TGCAGTGCTAGCCAGGTAGAATACGAGCAGTACTTC. It codes for CSASQVEYEQYF.

The genes are TRBV29-1 and TRBJ1-1, with D tentatively TRBD1 (6 bases). V was pared by 2 bases and J by 1 base, with 11 bases between. The CDR3 totals 14 residues. CDR1 is SQVTM, CDR2 ANQGSEA, per germline. The chain's CDR3 is CSVEYRVQNTEAFF. The CDR3 nucleotides read TGCAGCGTTGAATACAGGGTACAGAACACTGAAGCTTTCTTT.

Only a few counts were recorded for this clonotype. The gene calls are TRBV20-1 and TRBJ2-7; 9 bases line up with TRBD1. The trim removed 3 bases at V and 6 bases at J, leaving 6 bases unmatched. The germline gives CDR1 DFQATT, CDR2 SNEGSKA (reference sequence). The CDR3 loop spans 13 amino acids. CDR3 protein: CSARGQGAFEQYF. The CDR3, as DNA: TGCAGTGCTAGGGGACAGGGTGCCTTCGAGCAGTACTTC.

The chain joins TRBV20-1 to TRBJ2-2; D is possibly TRBD2 (5 bases). Germline assignment: CDR1 DFQATT and CDR2 SNEGSKA (reference sequence). CDR3 length equals 13 residues. The germline V and J ends were trimmed by 6 bases and 4 bases, with 12 bases remaining between them. DNA of the CDR3: TGCAGTGCCCTTCGGGGTTCCACCGGGGAGCTGTTTTTT. Its protein is CSALRGSTGELFF.

This clonotype has just one count. The gene calls are TRBV5-1 and TRBJ2-3; no definite D call. This CDR3 is 15 amino acids long. V gave up 4 bases and J gave up 1 base, with 13 bases separating them. Germline V gives CDR1 SGHRS, CDR2 YFSETQ. Here the CDR3 reads CASSTGGSRTDTQYF. The CDR3 DNA reads as TGCGCCAGCAGCACGGGTGGCTCCCGCACAGATACGCAGTATTTT.

The genes are TRBV20-1 and TRBJ2-3, with D perhaps TRBD1 or TRBD2 (5 bases each). The germline gives CDR1 DFQATT, CDR2 SNEGSKA (reference sequence). The CDR3 is made up of 13 amino acids. V gave up 6 bases and J gave up 8 bases, with 18 bases separating them. The CDR3 DNA sequence: TGCAGTGCGGGGGACCCTTGGGCAGCTACGCAGTATTTT. It translates to CSAGDPWAATQYF.

This clonotype has more than one count but fewer than ten. The chain employs TRBV9 and TRBJ2-6; 8 bases fit TRBD1. The junction had 8 bases not matched to a gene; V was cut back by 0 bases and J by 0 bases. Germline V gene data show CDR1 as SGDLS and CDR2 as YYNGEE. The CDR3 covers 19 residues. The CDR3 sequence: CASSVAKDRVFSGANVLTF. DNA for the CDR3: TGTGCCAGCAGCGTAGCTAAGGACAGGGTTTTCTCTGGGGCCAACGTCCTGACTTTC.

V gene TRBV3-1 combines with J gene TRBJ2-5; D unresolved. Trimming shortened V by 2 bases and J by 4 bases, and 11 bases separated the two germline ends. The CDR3 runs to 14 residues. From germline, CDR1 is LGHDT and CDR2 YNNKEL (reference sequence). CDR3 amino acids: CASSQSNFLETQYF. In DNA form, the CDR3 reads TGTGCCAGCAGCCAATCGAACTTTCTAGAGACCCAGTACTTC.

V and J are TRBV7-2 and TRBJ2-2, with 9 bases aligning to TRBD1. The CDR3 sequence is 17 residues long. V lost 5 bases, J lost 5 bases, and 12 bases stayed unmatched. Germline loops: CDR1 SGHTA, CDR2 FQGNSA. The chain's CDR3 is CASSNDHGTGSTGELFF. The CDR3 DNA follows: TGTGCCAGCAGCAACGACCACGGGACAGGGAGTACCGGGGAGCTGTTTTTT.

This clonotype has a handful of counts. The chain combines TRBV20-1 with TRBJ1-2; D might be TRBD1 (6 bases). The germline V gene encodes CDR1 DFQATT and CDR2 SNEGSKA (reference sequence). The V gene lost 6 bases and the J gene lost 3 bases, with 20 bases spanning the gap. This CDR3 has 15 amino acids. CDR3 protein: CSAPNPRGGDYGYTF. CDR3 sequence (DNA): TGCAGTGCACCTAACCCCAGGGGAGGGGACTATGGCTACACCTTC.

V usage is TRBV13 and J usage is TRBJ2-7; 8 bases line up with TRBD2. The length of the CDR3 is 14 residues. With 2 bases clipped from V and 2 bases from J, the junction kept 2 bases outside the gene matches. Germline V CDR1 and CDR2: PRHDT, FYEKMQ (reference sequence). CDR3 region: CASSLRTSPYEQYF. In nucleotides, the CDR3 is TGTGCCAGCAGCTTAAGGACTAGCCCCTACGAGCAGTACTTC.

The CDR3 DNA follows: TGTGCCAGCAGTGAGAGACTAGCTGGTACGCAGTATTTT. Its translation is CASSERLAGTQYF. The V gene is TRBV6-4, the J gene TRBJ2-3; 7 nucleotides agree with TRBD2. Losses at the gene ends were 3 bases for V and 8 bases for J; bases not matched to a gene: 5. The CDR3 is made up of 13 amino acids. From germline, CDR1 is MRHNA and CDR2 SNTAGT.

Concerning this clonotype: One junction end does not reproduce the germline sequence, and a read error may be involved. The chain is built from TRBV4-1 and TRBJ2-5; TRBD1 agrees at 8 bases. The CDR3 has 20 amino acids. Per the germline V gene, CDR1 is MGHRA and CDR2 is YSYEKL. CDR3 amino acids: CASSHPQGVEGQATQETRYF. Written as DNA, the CDR3 is TGCGCCAGCAGCCACCCACAGGGGGTTGAGGGTCAAGCGACCCAAGAGACCCGGTACTTC.